The present TCR beta chain was sequenced within a study of T cell repertoires in cytomegalovirus infection. The overall study: Recently identified HLA-C-restricted and well-studied HLA-B-restricted CMV epitopes were used. Matching HLA type, along with CMV infection, was indicated by public TCR beta signatures. Regarding the study as a whole: CMV-specific TCR beta clonotypes restricted by HLA-C dominated the ex vivo response. There were carriers of CMV plus the relevant HLA, and cumulative public TCR beta family frequency identified them.

V shed 6 bases and J 3 bases; nucleotides not matched to a gene: 15. The CDR3 spans 17 residues. TCRdb called the reads again in MiXCR, with one record for every CDR3 protein. Of about 770,000 distinct CDR3 sequences in the sample, under 35% were seen once. Comment on this clonotype: Its matching antigen is unknown.

The chain has TRBV12-3 or TRBV12-4 and TRBJ2-3, with 7 bases fitting TRBD1. Here the sequenced sample was cultured CD8+ T cells from PBMCs, taken from culture after CMV antigen stimulation. The clonotype comes from a human donor in good health (CMV status not recorded). Some clones in this sample may be carry-over from other donors' samples. The CDR3, as DNA: TGTGCCAGCAGAAGCTCTCACAGGGGCGAGGTAACAGATACGCAGTATTTT. Its translation: CASRSSHRGEVTDTQYF.